The 24 T cell receptor beta chains below were found in one sample sequenced in a study of spatial heterogeneity in lung cancer. One entry per CDR3 protein, called by TCRdb with MiXCR from the 5' RACE reads. Of tens of thousands of distinct CDR3 sequences listed, around 7% are singletons. Documented time point: sample taken at primary tumor resection. The authors sequenced whole RNA from tumor, nontumor lung or frozen PBMC without sorting. Sequencing was performed on PBMCs, taken at surgery. The origin of the receptors is a female donor with early-stage non-small cell lung cancer.

This clonotype was seen at least ten times. This sequence joins TRBV4-3 and TRBJ2-5; 11 bases are a match to TRBD2. The germline V gene encodes CDR1 LGHNA and CDR2 YSLEER. Trimming removed 1 base from V and 5 bases from J; junction bases left unmatched: 6. The CDR3 runs 16 residues. The CDR3 is CASSQVLAGAGETQYF. The CDR3 region has the DNA TGCGCCAGCAGCCAAGTACTAGCGGGGGCGGGGGAGACCCAGTACTTC.

This clonotype was counted at least ten times. The V and J genes are TRBV18 and TRBJ2-6; 7 nucleotides match TRBD1. This CDR3 is 18 amino acids long. J lost 0 bases, V lost 4 bases, and 9 bases had no gene match. Germline values: CDR1 KGHSH, CDR2 LQKENI. CDR3 loop: CASSRRQGFDSGANVLTF. The CDR3 DNA follows: TGTGCCAGCTCACGGAGACAGGGCTTCGACTCTGGGGCCAACGTCCTGACTTTC. The complete variable domain, with remaining parts taken from reference TRBV18 and TRBJ2-6, reads NAGVMQNPRHLVRRRGQEARLRCSPMKGHSHVYWYRQLPEEGLKFMVYLQKENIIDESGMPKERFSAEFPKEGPSILRIQQVVRGDSAAYFCASSRRQGFDSGANVLTFGAGSRLTVL.

This clonotype was observed at least ten times. This chain uses TRBV9 with TRBJ1-1, with 9 nucleotides matching TRBD1. Germline V gives CDR1 SGDLS, CDR2 YYNGEE. The length of the CDR3 is 18 residues. Trimming took 0 bases from V and 1 from J; bases not matched to a gene: 10. Written as DNA, the CDR3 is TGTGCCAGCAGCGTAGCTCCCCAGGGACAGGGCGGGAACACTGAAGCTTTCTTT. Its translation is CASSVAPQGQGGNTEAFF.

This clonotype was seen repeatedly, ten times or more. The chain carries TRBV20-1 and TRBJ2-5; D possibly uses TRBD1 or TRBD2 (5 bases each). V lost 1 base and J lost 5, with 26 bases in between. The CDR3 has 18 amino acids. Germline lookup yields CDR1 DFQATT and CDR2 SNEGSKA (reference sequence). The CDR3 DNA sequence: TGCAGTGCTAGAGTCTCTCGGATTTCGGGGCGGATTGGCGAGACCCAGTACTTC. It encodes CSARVSRISGRIGETQYF.

A few counts support this clonotype. J is TRBJ1-6 and V is TRBV6-5, with TRBD1 as a possible D gene (5 bases). V was cut by 9 bases and J by 10 bases, with 13 bases left in between. The CDR3 is 12 amino acids. Germline V gene sequence: CDR1 MNHEY, CDR2 SVGAGI. CDR3 sequence reads: CASGRGSSPLHF. CDR3 coding DNA: TGTGCCAGTGGACGGGGGTCATCACCCCTCCACTTT.

The J gene is TRBJ2-7, the V gene TRBV7-9; 10 bases are a match to TRBD1. The CDR3 spans 17 residues. The V and J ends lost 1 base and 2 bases, in that order; junction bases with no gene match: 8. Germline assignment: CDR1 SEHNR and CDR2 FQNEAQ (reference sequence). CDR3 amino acids: CASSLVVGQGDAYEQYF. CDR3 nucleotide sequence: TGTGCCAGCAGCTTAGTGGTCGGACAGGGGGACGCCTACGAGCAGTACTTC.

V and J are TRBV2 and TRBJ1-5; D gene ambiguous. V was trimmed by 8 bases and J by 5 bases, leaving 16 bases between them. Germline V gene lookup returns CDR1 SNHLY and CDR2 FYNNEI. The CDR3 totals 14 residues. The CDR3, as DNA: TGTGCCAGCCCATACGCGGGCGGTGATCAGCCCCAGCATTTT. The encoded protein is CASPYAGGDQPQHF.

This clonotype was detected ten times or more. The chain recombines TRBV20-1 with TRBJ1-1; D call uncertain. CDR1 and CDR2 (germline): DFQATT, SNEGSKA (reference sequence). The CDR3 spans 11 residues. V lost 3 bases to trimming and J lost 8 bases, with 10 bases between them. The CDR3 region is CSASLSREAFF. The CDR3 DNA sequence: TGCAGTGCTAGTTTGAGCAGGGAAGCTTTCTTT.

This clonotype occurred many times. The chain recombines TRBV11-2 with TRBJ1-1; D remains unclear. CDR3 size: 13 residues. Looked up from germline, CDR1 is SGHAT and CDR2 is FQNNGV. V was clipped by 5 bases and J by 0 bases, with 7 bases between them. The DNA for the CDR3 is TGTGCCAGCAGCCCCCACTTGAACACTGAAGCTTTCTTT. Translated: CASSPHLNTEAFF.

This clonotype was seen ten or more times. The chain combines TRBV7-9 with TRBJ2-7; D might be TRBD1 (6 bases). Germline-derived CDR1 and CDR2 are SEHNR and FQNEAQ (reference sequence). This CDR3 has 13 amino acids. Trimming cost V 4 bases and J 2 bases, with 9 bases left between them. The CDR3 DNA reads as TGTGCCAGCAGCTCACGGACAGCCTACGAGCAGTACTTC. This encodes CASSSRTAYEQYF.

The J gene is TRBJ2-5, the V gene TRBV20-1, with TRBD2 identical over 8 bases. The CDR3 loop spans 14 amino acids. The junction had 6 bases not matched to a gene; V was cut back by 5 bases and J by 1 base. Germline V gives CDR1 DFQATT, CDR2 SNEGSKA (reference sequence). CDR3 DNA sequence: TGCAGTGCTTTTAGCGGGGCCGCCCAAGAGACCCAGTACTTC. Encoded protein: CSAFSGAAQETQYF.

In its sample, this clonotype was seen many times. The rearrangement links TRBV28 to TRBJ2-1, with TRBD2 matching 10 bases. Looked up from germline, CDR1 is MDHEN and CDR2 is SYDVKM. This CDR3 region has 16 residues. Trimming cost V 5 bases and J 5 bases; bases outside gene matches: 9. The CDR3 region is CASSPRTSGVNNEQFF. The CDR3 DNA follows: TGTGCCAGCAGTCCTAGGACTAGCGGTGTAAACAATGAGCAGTTCTTC. Complete variable domain (other parts from reference TRBV28 and TRBJ2-1): DVKVTQSSRYLVKRTGEKVFLECVQDMDHENMFWYRQDPGLGLRLIYFSYDVKMKEKGDIPEGYSVSREKKERFSLILESASTNQTSMYLCASSPRTSGVNNEQFFGPGTRLTVL.

This clonotype turned up a few times. The V and J genes are TRBV28 and TRBJ1-6; TRBD1 agrees at 8 bases. Trimming took 6 bases from V and 10 from J; bases not matched to a gene: 17. This CDR3 spans 17 amino acids. Germline CDR1 MDHEN, CDR2 SYDVKM. The CDR3 here is CASRSPGQATRGSPLHF. CDR3 nucleotides: TGTGCCAGCAGAAGTCCGGGACAGGCAACGAGAGGATCACCCCTCCACTTT.

The table lists this clonotype with many counts. This sequence joins TRBV28 and TRBJ1-5; maybe TRBD1 (5 bases). The CDR3 is 17 amino acids. CDR1 is MDHEN, CDR2 SYDVKM, per germline. V lost 3 bases and J lost 0, with 15 bases in between. CDR3 coding DNA: TGTGCCAGCAGTTTCTCTTCAGGGCCGTATAGCAATCAGCCCCAGCATTTT. Its protein product is CASSFSSGPYSNQPQHF. Together with reference TRBV28 and TRBJ1-5, the CDR3 gives the full variable domain: DVKVTQSSRYLVKRTGEKVFLECVQDMDHENMFWYRQDPGLGLRLIYFSYDVKMKEKGDIPEGYSVSREKKERFSLILESASTNQTSMYLCASSFSSGPYSNQPQHFGDGTRLSIL.

This clonotype was found many times. The chain links TRBV19 to TRBJ1-5, with a weak D call TRBD1 (6 bases). This CDR3 comprises 14 residues. Trimming shortened V by 7 bases and J by 7 bases, and 17 bases separated the two germline ends. Germline CDR1 reads LNHDA; CDR2 reads SQIVND (reference sequence). The DNA of the CDR3 is TGTGCCAGTACCATAAGGGGGGGAGGCCAGCCCCAGCATTTT. As protein: CASTIRGGGQPQHF.

At least ten counts were recorded for this clonotype. The chain has TRBV4-2 and TRBJ2-5, with TRBD2 identical over 7 bases. There are 16 residues in the CDR3. The V segment lost 0 bases and the J segment 4 bases; nucleotides outside the gene matches: 8. Looked up from germline, CDR1 is LGHNA and CDR2 is YNFKEQ. The CDR3 DNA follows: TGTGCCAGCAGCCAAGAATTGGCGGGGGAAGGAGAGACCCAGTACTTC. It is translated as CASSQELAGEGETQYF.

This clonotype was recorded at least ten times. V is TRBV18 and J is TRBJ2-7; perhaps TRBD1 as D (5 bases). CDR1 KGHSH and CDR2 LQKENI come from the germline V gene. CDR3 size: 15 residues. With 2 bases removed from V and 3 bases from J, the gap between germline ends came to 14 bases. The CDR3 loop reads CASSPLAGPLYEQYF. In DNA, the CDR3 is TGTGCCAGCTCACCATTAGCAGGGCCCCTCTACGAGCAGTACTTC.

This clonotype was found many times. The chain's CDR3 is CASSQRLAGDTQYF. The CDR3 DNA reads TGTGCCAGCAGCCAACGTCTAGCGGGGGATACGCAGTATTTT. The J gene is TRBJ2-3, the V gene TRBV3-1, with TRBD2 matching 9 bases. The V gene's germline CDR1 is LGHDT and CDR2 YNNKEL (reference sequence). Unmatched junction bases numbered 3, after V lost 2 bases and J lost 6 bases. The CDR3 runs 14 residues.

The sample holds many counts of this clonotype. The rearrangement links TRBV7-2 to TRBJ2-1; 7 bases align to TRBD1. The V gene end was trimmed by 8 bases and the J gene end by 7 bases; junction bases not matched to a gene: 8. CDR3 length: 13 residues. The germline gives CDR1 SGHTA, CDR2 FQGNSA. The CDR3 DNA is TGTGCCAGCGAATCCGACAGGGAGAATGAGCAGTTCTTC. Translating it yields CASESDRENEQFF.

This clonotype occurred many times. The chain recombines TRBV7-2 with TRBJ2-5; a possible D gene is TRBD2 (6 bases). CDR3 length: 14 residues. Per the germline V gene, CDR1 is SGHTA and CDR2 is FQGNSA. V dropped 7 bases and J dropped 1 base, with 13 bases sitting between them. The CDR3 bases are TGTGCCAGCACCCCGGGACTTTTCCAAGAGACCCAGTACTTC. Translated: CASTPGLFQETQYF.

This clonotype was seen ten or more times. The rearrangement uses TRBV7-8 and TRBJ2-7, with 9 bases identical to TRBD1. V dropped 2 bases and J dropped 4; count of bases not matched to a gene: 9. CDR1 is SGHVS, CDR2 FQNEAQ, per germline. This CDR3 region has 16 residues. The CDR3 reads CASSLIAGTGIYEQYF. CDR3 coding DNA: TGTGCCAGCAGCTTAATAGCCGGGACAGGGATATACGAGCAGTACTTC.

This clonotype occurred many times. CDR3 nucleotide sequence: TGTGCCAGCACCGGGGCAGGCTATGGCTACACCTTC. Encoded protein: CASTGAGYGYTF. The rearrangement joins TRBV27 to TRBJ1-2, with D maybe TRBD1 (5 bases). CDR3 length: 12 amino acids. Germline V gene lookup returns CDR1 MNHEY and CDR2 SMNVEV (reference sequence). V was cut by 7 bases and J by 4 bases, with 10 bases left in between.

In its sample, this clonotype was seen many times. The chain joins TRBV4-2 to TRBJ2-5; 13 bases line up with TRBD2. The CDR3 is 18 residues long. Germline V gene lookup returns CDR1 LGHNA and CDR2 YNFKEQ. Trimming took 0 bases from V and 5 from J; bases not matched to a gene: 9. The CDR3: CASSQEGTSGVKSETQYF. The CDR3 bases are TGTGCCAGCAGCCAAGAAGGGACTAGCGGGGTGAAGTCGGAGACCCAGTACTTC.

This clonotype was observed at least ten times. This sequence joins TRBV7-9 and TRBJ2-7; 7 bases align to TRBD2. Germline loops: CDR1 SEHNR, CDR2 FQNEAQ (reference sequence). The CDR3 is 15 residues long. The trim removed 5 bases at V and 0 bases at J, leaving 7 bases unmatched. For the CDR3, the DNA is TGTGCCAGCAGCCCGAAGCGGGGATACTCCTACGAGCAGTACTTC. It translates to CASSPKRGYSYEQYF.